Listed here is a single TCR beta chain. This entry is derived from a study of CD8 T cells in Susac syndrome. With random hexamers, about 0.5 to 1 ug RNA was reverse transcribed. TCRdb re-derived calls from the immunoSEQ multiplex PCR reads in MiXCR, one entry per CDR3 protein. The data contain about 300,000 distinct CDR3 sequences, 75% to 90% of them singletons. V was pared by 1 base and J by 0 bases, with 13 bases between. The germline V gene has CDR1 SGHAT and CDR2 FQNNGV. The CDR3 is made up of 16 amino acids. The CD8+ and CD4+ T cells were isolated magnetically using a negative isolation approach, whereas the TEMRA cells were enriched by FACS.

The receptor comes from a human donor with multiple sclerosis. The specimen sequenced was CD8+ T cells from PBMCs. The V and J genes are TRBV11-2 and TRBJ2-7; possible D gene TRBD2, 5 bases. The CDR3 sequence: CASSLAGGSVSYEQYF. CDR3 DNA sequence: TGTGCCAGCAGCTTAGCTGGAGGTAGCGTCTCCTACGAGCAGTACTTC.